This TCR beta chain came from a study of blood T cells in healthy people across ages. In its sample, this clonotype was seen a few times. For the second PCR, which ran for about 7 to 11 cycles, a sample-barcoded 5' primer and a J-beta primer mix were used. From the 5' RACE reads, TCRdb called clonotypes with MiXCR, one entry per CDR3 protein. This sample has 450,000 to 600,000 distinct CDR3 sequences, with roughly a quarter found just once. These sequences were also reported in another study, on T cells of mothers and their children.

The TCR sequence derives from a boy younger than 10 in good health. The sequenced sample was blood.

The DNA for the CDR3 is TGTGCCAGCAGCAACAGTCCCTCTGGGGCCAACGTCCTGACTTTC. It is translated as CASSNSPSGANVLTF. The chain couples TRBV13 to TRBJ2-6; D is unresolved. The CDR3 consists of 15 residues. Germline loops: CDR1 PRHDT, CDR2 FYEKMQ (reference sequence). V was shortened by 5 bases and J by 0 bases, with 8 bases between the two germline ends.